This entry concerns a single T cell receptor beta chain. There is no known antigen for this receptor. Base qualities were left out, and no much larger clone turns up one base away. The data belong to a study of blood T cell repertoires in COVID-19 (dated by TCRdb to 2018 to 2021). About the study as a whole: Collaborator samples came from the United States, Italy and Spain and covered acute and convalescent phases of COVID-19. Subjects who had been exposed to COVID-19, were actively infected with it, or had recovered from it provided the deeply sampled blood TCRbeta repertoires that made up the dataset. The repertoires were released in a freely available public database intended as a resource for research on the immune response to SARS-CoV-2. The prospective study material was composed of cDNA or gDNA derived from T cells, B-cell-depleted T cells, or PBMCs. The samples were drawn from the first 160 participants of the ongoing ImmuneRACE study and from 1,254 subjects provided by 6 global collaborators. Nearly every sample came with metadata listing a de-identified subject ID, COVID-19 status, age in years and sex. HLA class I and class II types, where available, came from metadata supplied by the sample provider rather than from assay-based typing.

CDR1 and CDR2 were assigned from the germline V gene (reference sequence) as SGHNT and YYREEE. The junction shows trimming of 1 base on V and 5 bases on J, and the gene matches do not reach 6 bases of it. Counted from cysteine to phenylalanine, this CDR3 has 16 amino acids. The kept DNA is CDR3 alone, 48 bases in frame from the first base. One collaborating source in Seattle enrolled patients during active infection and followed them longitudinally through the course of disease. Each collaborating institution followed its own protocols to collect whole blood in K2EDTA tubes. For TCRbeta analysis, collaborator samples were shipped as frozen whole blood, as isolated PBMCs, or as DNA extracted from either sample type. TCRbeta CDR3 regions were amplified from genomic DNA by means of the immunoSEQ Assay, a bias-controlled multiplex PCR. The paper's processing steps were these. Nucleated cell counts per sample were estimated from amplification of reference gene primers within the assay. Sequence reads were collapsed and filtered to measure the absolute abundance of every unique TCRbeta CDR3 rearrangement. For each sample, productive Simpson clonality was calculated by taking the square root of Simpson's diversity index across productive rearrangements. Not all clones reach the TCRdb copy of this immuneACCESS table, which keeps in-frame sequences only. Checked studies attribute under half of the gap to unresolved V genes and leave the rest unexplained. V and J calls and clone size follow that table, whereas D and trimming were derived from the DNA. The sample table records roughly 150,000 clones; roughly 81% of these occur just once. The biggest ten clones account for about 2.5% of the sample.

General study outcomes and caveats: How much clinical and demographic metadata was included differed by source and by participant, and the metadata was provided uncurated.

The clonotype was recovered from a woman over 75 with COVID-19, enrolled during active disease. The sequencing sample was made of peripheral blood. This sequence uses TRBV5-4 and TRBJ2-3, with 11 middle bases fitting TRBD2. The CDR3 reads CASSLLAGGLGDTQYF. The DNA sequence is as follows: TGTGCCAGCAGCTTGTTAGCGGGGGGGCTTGGAGATACGCAGTATTTT. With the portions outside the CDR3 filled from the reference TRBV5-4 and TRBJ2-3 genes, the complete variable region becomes ETGVTQSPTHLIKTRGQQVTLRCSSQSGHNTVSWYQQALGQGPQFIFQYYREEENGRGNFPPRFSGLQFPNYSSELNVNALELDDSALYLCASSLLAGGLGDTQYFGPGTRLTVL.